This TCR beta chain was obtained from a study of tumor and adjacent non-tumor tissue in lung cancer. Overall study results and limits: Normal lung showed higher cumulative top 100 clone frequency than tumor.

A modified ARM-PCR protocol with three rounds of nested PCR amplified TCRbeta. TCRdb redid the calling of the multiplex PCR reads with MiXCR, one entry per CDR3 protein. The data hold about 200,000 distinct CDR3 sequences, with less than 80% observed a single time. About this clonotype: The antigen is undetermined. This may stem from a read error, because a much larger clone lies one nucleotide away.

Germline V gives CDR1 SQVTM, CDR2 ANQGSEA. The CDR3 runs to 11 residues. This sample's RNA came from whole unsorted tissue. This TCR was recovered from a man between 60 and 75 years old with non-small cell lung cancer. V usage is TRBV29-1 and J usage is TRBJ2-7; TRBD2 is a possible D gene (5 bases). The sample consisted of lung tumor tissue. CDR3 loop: CSGGSPYERYF. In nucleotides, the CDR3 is TGCAGCGGAGGGTCCCCCTACGAGCGGTACTTC.